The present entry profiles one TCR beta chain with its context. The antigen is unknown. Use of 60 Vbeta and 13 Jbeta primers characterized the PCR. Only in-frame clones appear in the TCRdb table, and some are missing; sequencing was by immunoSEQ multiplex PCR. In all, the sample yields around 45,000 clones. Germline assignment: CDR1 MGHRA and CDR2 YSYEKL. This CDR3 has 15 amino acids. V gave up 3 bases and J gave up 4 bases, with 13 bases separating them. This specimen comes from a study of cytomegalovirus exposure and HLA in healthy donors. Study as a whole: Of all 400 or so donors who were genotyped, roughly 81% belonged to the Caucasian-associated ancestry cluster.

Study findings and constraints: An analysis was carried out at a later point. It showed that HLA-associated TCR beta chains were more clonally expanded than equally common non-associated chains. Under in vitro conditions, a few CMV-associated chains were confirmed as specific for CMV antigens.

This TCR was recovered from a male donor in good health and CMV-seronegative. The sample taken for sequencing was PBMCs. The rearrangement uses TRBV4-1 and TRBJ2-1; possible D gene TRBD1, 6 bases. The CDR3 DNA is TGCGCCAGCAGCCAGGACCAGACAGGTTACAATGAGCAGTTCTTC. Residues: CASSQDQTGYNEQFF.